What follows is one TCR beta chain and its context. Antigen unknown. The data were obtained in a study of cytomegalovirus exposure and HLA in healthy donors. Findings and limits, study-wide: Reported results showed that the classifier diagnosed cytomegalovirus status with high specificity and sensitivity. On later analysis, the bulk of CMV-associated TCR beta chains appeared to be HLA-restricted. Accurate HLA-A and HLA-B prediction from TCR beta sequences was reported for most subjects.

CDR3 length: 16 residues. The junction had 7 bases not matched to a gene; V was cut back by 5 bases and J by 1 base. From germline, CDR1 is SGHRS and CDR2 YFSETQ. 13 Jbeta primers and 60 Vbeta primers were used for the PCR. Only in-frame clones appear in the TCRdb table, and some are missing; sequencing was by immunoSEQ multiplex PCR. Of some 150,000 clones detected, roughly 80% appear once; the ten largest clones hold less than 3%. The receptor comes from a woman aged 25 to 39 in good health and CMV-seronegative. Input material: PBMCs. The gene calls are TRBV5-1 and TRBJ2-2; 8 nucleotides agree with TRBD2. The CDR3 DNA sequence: TGCGCCAGCAGTCCTCCGGGACTAGAGAACACCGGGGAGCTGTTTTTT. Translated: CASSPPGLENTGELFF.